This T cell receptor beta chain was captured by sequencing in a study of T cells in Graves' hyperthyroidism and ophthalmopathy. Researchers amplified the TCR beta CDR3 regions from RNA transcripts. The study used the HTBI primer set for a first-round RT-PCR of the TCR CDR3. TCRdb independently ran MiXCR on the multiplex PCR reads; one entry per CDR3 protein. Of 300,000 to 400,000 distinct CDR3 sequences listed, roughly 18% are singletons. Exclusion of a patient resulted from uncontrolled infection, other autoimmune disease, pregnancy or lactation. CDR1 is MNHEY, CDR2 SMNVEV, per germline (reference sequence). V was clipped by 3 bases and J by 0 bases, with 5 bases between them. The CDR3 totals 13 residues.

The clonotype comes from a woman aged 50 to 60 with Graves' hyperthyroidism. Material: blood. The chain joins TRBV27 to TRBJ2-5; D gene uncertain. CDR3 coding DNA: TGTGCCAGCAGTTTTCTAGACCAAGAGACCCAGTACTTC. Its protein is CASSFLDQETQYF.